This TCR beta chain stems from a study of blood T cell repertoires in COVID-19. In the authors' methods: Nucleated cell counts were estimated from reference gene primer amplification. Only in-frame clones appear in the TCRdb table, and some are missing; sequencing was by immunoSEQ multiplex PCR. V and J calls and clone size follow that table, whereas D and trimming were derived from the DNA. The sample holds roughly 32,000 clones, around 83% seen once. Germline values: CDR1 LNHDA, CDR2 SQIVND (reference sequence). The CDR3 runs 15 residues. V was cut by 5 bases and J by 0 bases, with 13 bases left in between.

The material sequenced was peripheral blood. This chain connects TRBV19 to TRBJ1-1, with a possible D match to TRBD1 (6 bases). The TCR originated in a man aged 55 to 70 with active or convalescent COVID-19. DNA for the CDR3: TGTGCCAGTAGTGCCGGACAGTATTTGAACACTGAAGCTTTCTTT. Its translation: CASSAGQYLNTEAFF.